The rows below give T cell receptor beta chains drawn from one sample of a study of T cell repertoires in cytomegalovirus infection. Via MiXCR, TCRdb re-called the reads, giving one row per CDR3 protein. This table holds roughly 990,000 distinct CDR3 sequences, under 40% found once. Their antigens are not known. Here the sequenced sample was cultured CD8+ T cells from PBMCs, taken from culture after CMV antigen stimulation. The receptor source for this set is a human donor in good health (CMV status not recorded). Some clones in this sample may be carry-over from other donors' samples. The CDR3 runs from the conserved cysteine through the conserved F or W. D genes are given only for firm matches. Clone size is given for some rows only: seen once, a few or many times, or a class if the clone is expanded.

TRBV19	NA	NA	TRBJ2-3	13	CASSWDNTDTQYF	TGTGCCAGTTCCTGGGACAACACAGATACGCAGTATTTT
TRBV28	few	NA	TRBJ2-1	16	CASSPLLRTPYNEQFF	TGTGCCAGCAGTCCACTCCTCCGGACACCCTACAATGAGCAGTTCTTC
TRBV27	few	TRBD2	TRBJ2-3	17	CASSLPQTSGTTDTQYF	TGTGCCAGCAGTTTACCCCAAACTAGCGGGACCACAGATACGCAGTATTTT
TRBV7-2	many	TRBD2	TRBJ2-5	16	CASSLVPAGGRETQYF	TGTGCCAGCAGCTTAGTTCCAGCGGGGGGGCGGGAGACCCAGTACTTC
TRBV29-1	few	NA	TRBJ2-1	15	CSVEPLGGKYNEQFF	TGCAGCGTTGAGCCACTCGGGGGAAAGTACAATGAGCAGTTCTTC
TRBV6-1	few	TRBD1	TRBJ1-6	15	CASSYYRGLSSPLHF	TGTGCCAGCAGTTATTACAGGGGCTTAAGTTCACCCCTCCACTTT
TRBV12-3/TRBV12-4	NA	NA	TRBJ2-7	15	CASSLMGFTNYEQYF	TGTGCCAGCAGTTTAATGGGATTTACTAACTACGAGCAGTACTTC
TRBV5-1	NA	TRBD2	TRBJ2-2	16	CASSLEAGSLSGELFF	TGCGCCAGCAGCTTGGAAGCGGGGTCTCTGTCCGGGGAGCTGTTTTTT
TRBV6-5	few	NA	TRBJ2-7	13	CASSYEGGYEQYF	TGTGCCAGCAGTTACGAGGGGGGCTACGAGCAGTACTTC
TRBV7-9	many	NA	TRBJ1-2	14	CASSFQSGNYGYTF	TGTGCCAGCAGCTTTCAGTCAGGCAACTATGGCTACACCTTC
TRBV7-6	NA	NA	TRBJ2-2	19	CASSAAPGTPKVNTGELFF	TGTGCCAGCAGCGCCGCCCCCGGGACCCCAAAGGTGAACACCGGGGAGCTGTTTTTT
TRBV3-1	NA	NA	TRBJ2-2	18	CASSQMALTDTNTGELFF	TGTGCCAGCAGCCAAATGGCTCTGACGGACACGAACACCGGGGAGCTGTTTTTT
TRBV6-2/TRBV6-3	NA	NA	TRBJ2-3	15	CASSWTGAPTDTQYF	TGTGCCAGCAGCTGGACGGGGGCACCCACAGATACGCAGTATTTT
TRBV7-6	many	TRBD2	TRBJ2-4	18	CASSLLGPGLAGENIQYF	TGTGCCAGCAGCTTACTCGGCCCTGGACTAGCGGGGGAGAACATTCAGTACTTC
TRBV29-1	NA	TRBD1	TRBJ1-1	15	CSVGRYRGENTEAFF	TGCAGCGTTGGTAGGTACAGGGGGGAGAACACTGAAGCTTTCTTT
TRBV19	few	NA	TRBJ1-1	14	CASSNMGLGTEAFF	TGTGCCAGTAGTAATATGGGGCTTGGCACTGAAGCTTTCTTT
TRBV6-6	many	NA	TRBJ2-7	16	CASSDWRRQGTYEQYF	TGTGCCAGCAGTGACTGGCGCCGGCAGGGGACTTACGAGCAGTACTTC
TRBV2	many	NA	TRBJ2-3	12	CASSRRTDTQYF	TGTGCCAGCAGCCGCCGCACAGATACGCAGTATTTT
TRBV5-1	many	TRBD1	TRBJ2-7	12	CASLGQGYEQYF	TGCGCCAGCCTGGGACAGGGCTACGAGCAGTACTTC
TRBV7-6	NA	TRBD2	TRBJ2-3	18	CASSLYPTSGELTDTQYF	TGTGCCAGCAGCCTGTACCCGACTAGCGGGGAGTTGACAGATACGCAGTATTTT
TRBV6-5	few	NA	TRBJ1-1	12	CASSYSTGEAFF	TGTGCCAGCAGTTACTCGACGGGGGAAGCTTTCTTT
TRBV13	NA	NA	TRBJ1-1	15	CASSPNPTENTEAFF	TGTGCCAGCAGCCCCAACCCAACAGAGAACACTGAAGCTTTCTTT
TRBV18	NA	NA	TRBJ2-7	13	CASSPRLDYEQYF	TGTGCCAGCTCACCTCGTTTGGACTACGAGCAGTACTTC
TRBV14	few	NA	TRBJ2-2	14	CANSQDLEGPLFPF	TGTGCCAACAGCCAAGATCTTGAGGGGCCCTTGTTCCCCTTT
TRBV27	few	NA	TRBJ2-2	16	CASSTTDRIYTGELFF	TGTGCCAGCAGTACGACAGACAGAATTTACACCGGGGAGCTGTTTTTT
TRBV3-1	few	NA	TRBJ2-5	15	CASSQKGYIQETQYF	TGTGCCAGCAGCCAAAAGGGTTATATCCAAGAGACCCAGTACTTC
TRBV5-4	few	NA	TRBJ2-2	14	CASISPGETGELFF	TGTGCCAGCATCTCCCCAGGGGAAACCGGGGAGCTGTTTTTT
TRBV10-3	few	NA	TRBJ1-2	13	CAISESTGGGYTF	TGTGCCATCAGTGAGTCGACCGGAGGAGGCTACACCTTC
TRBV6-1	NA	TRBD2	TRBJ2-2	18	CASSEEVAGGPNTGELFF	TGTGCCAGCAGTGAAGAGGTAGCGGGGGGACCAAACACCGGGGAGCTGTTTTTT
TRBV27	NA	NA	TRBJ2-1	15	CASSLTSTIYNEQFF	TGTGCCAGCAGTTTGACTAGTACTATCTACAATGAGCAGTTCTTC
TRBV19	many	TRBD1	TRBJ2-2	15	CASSMGQANTGELFF	TGTGCCAGTAGTATGGGACAGGCGAACACCGGGGAGCTGTTTTTT
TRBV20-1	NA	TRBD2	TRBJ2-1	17	CSASLLGGGASYNEQFF	TGCAGTGCTAGCCTACTCGGCGGGGGGGCCTCTTACAATGAGCAGTTCTTC
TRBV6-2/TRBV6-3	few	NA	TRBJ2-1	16	CASSYSGLGPQNEQFF	TGTGCCAGCAGTTACTCGGGCCTAGGCCCCCAAAATGAGCAGTTCTTC
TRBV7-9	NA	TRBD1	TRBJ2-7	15	CASSSTGGKGYEQYF	TGTGCCAGCAGCTCCACAGGGGGTAAAGGGTACGAGCAGTACTTC
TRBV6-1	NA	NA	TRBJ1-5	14	CASSEGWGFQPQHF	TGTGCCAGCAGTGAAGGTTGGGGCTTTCAGCCCCAGCATTTT
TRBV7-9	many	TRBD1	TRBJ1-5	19	CASSLIPDRGPYSNQPQHF	TGTGCCAGCAGCTTGATCCCCGACAGGGGACCTTATAGCAATCAGCCCCAGCATTTT
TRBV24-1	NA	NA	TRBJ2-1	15	CATSEGQSWYNEQFF	TGTGCCACCAGTGAAGGACAGTCTTGGTACAATGAGCAGTTCTTC
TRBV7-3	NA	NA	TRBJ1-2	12	CASSLSPPDPTF	TGTGCCAGCAGCCTCAGTCCTCCCGACCCTACCTTC
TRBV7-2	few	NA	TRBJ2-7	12	CATPNAIGEQYF	TGTGCCACCCCCAACGCCATCGGCGAGCAGTACTTC
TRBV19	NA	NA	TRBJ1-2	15	CASSADRSDDFGYTF	TGTGCCAGTAGTGCAGACAGGTCCGATGATTTTGGCTACACCTTC
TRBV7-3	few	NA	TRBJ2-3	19	CASSLTFLRSHQGTDTQYF	TGTGCCAGCAGCTTAACGTTCTTGAGGAGCCATCAGGGGACAGATACGCAGTATTTT
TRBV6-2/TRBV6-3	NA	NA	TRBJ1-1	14	CASSSMTGSAEAFF	TGTGCCAGCAGCTCCATGACGGGTTCGGCTGAAGCTTTCTTT
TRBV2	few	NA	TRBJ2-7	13	CASSEALRDEQYF	TGTGCCAGCAGTGAAGCGCTTAGGGACGAGCAGTACTTC
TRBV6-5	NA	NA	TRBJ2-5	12	CVSRGFKETQYF	TGTGTCAGCAGGGGTTTTAAAGAGACCCAGTACTTC
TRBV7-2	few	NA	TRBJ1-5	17	CASNLGGQGYSNQPQHF	TGTGCCAGCAACCTAGGCGGGCAGGGGTATAGCAATCAGCCCCAGCATTTT
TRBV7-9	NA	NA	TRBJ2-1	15	CASTYQGSSYNEQFF	TGTGCCAGCACCTACCAGGGGAGCTCCTACAATGAGCAGTTCTTC
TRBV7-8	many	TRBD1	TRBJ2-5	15	CASSQVRTGQETQYF	TGTGCCAGCAGCCAAGTGAGGACAGGGCAAGAGACCCAGTACTTC
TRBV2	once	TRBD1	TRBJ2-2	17	CATGGQGRTLGAGELFF	TGTGCCACCGGCGGACAGGGACGTACCCTAGGCGCCGGGGAGCTGTTTTTT
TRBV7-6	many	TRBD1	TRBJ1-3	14	CASIGTGDGNTIYF	TGTGCCAGCATCGGGACAGGGGACGGAAACACCATATATTTT
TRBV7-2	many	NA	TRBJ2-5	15	CASSWGDLWGETQYF	TGTGCCAGCAGCTGGGGAGACCTTTGGGGAGAGACCCAGTACTTC
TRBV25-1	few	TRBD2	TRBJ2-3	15	CASRTSGGSTDTQYF	TGTGCCAGCCGAACTAGCGGAGGTAGCACAGATACGCAGTATTTT
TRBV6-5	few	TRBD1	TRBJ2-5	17	CASSYADRARHQETQYF	TGTGCCAGCAGTTATGCTGACAGGGCGCGTCACCAAGAGACCCAGTACTTC
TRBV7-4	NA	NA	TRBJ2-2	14	CASSLVLGTGELFF	TGTGCCAGCAGCTTAGTACTGGGTACCGGGGAGCTGTTTTTT
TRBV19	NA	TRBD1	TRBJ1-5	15	CASSTLDRGNQPQHF	TGTGCCAGTAGTACGCTGGACAGGGGCAATCAGCCCCAGCATTTT
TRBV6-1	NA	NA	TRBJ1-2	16	CASSELPFRDEDGYTF	TGTGCCAGCAGTGAGTTGCCGTTCAGGGACGAGGATGGCTACACCTTC
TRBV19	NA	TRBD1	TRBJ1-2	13	CASSHGTAYGYTF	TGTGCCAGTAGTCACGGGACAGCCTATGGCTACACCTTC
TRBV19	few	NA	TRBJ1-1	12	CASSITGIEAFF	TGTGCCAGTAGTATAACAGGAATTGAAGCTTTCTTT